This T cell receptor beta chain emerged from a study of persistence of HIV-infected CD4 T cells. The libraries were made with immunoSEQ version 4 in survey mode. Assay: immunoSEQ multiplex PCR; the TCRdb copy retains only in-frame clones and omits some. The profile shows under 55,000 clones, 88% of them singletons. Note on this clone: The antigen is unknown.

The junction had 8 bases not matched to a gene; V was cut back by 5 bases and J by 6 bases. This CDR3 has 15 residues. The V gene's germline CDR1 is MNHEY and CDR2 SVGAGI. Study-level results: Rare CMV-responding cells carrying HIV-1 proviruses were not analyzed separately for TCR. CMV- and Gag-responding cells had lower TCRbeta richness than CD3/CD28-responding cells.

Nonspecific anti-CD3/anti-CD28 bead stimulation represents the broad CD4+ T cell repertoire. CD4+ T cells upregulating both CD40 ligand and CD69 were sorted as responding cells. The chain links TRBV6-5 to TRBJ1-5, with 9 bases that match TRBD1. This TCR came from an adult woman with HIV who was CMV-seropositive. The sequencing used CD4+ T cells sorted from PBMCs after 18-hour stimulation, collected from a patient who received antiretroviral therapy. CDR3 protein: CASSLDRGDGQPQHF. The CDR3 bases are TGTGCCAGCAGTCTAGACAGGGGGGACGGTCAGCCCCAGCATTTT.